The 11 T cell receptor beta chains below were found in one sample sequenced in a study of cytomegalovirus exposure and HLA in healthy donors. TCRdb keeps only in-frame clones here, not all; method: immunoSEQ multiplex PCR. The sample lists 99,000 or so clones, 86% occurring once. Sample: PBMCs. The receptors originated from a woman in her late teens or twenties in good health and CMV-seropositive.

The rearrangement links TRBV19 to TRBJ1-5; 7 nucleotides line up with TRBD1. The V and J ends lost 9 bases and 0 bases, in that order; junction bases with no gene match: 5. Germline CDR1 is LNHDA and CDR2 is SQIVND (reference sequence). The CDR3 has 14 residues. The CDR3 DNA reads TGTGCCAGCTGTGACAGGGCTAGCAATCAGCCCCAGCATTTT. Translation: CASCDRASNQPQHF.

The rearrangement joins TRBV19 to TRBJ2-3, with D possibly TRBD1 on 6 matching bases. The CDR3 covers 14 residues. V lost 5 bases, J lost 3 bases, and 12 bases lay in between. The V gene's germline CDR1 is LNHDA and CDR2 SQIVND (reference sequence). The CDR3 bases are TGTGCCAGTAGTTATGGGGGCGTAACAGATACGCAGTATTTT. Translation: CASSYGGVTDTQYF. Using reference TRBV19 and TRBJ2-3 for the parts outside the CDR3, the full variable domain is DGGITQSPKYLFRKEGQNVTLSCEQNLNHDAMYWYRQDPGQGLRLIYYSQIVNDFQKGDIAEGYSVSREKKESFPLTVTSAQKNPTAFYLCASSYGGVTDTQYFGPGTRLTVL.

This rearrangement joins TRBV5-1 to TRBJ1-6; TRBD1 is a possible D gene (5 bases). Germline V CDR1 and CDR2: SGHRS, YFSETQ. The CDR3 extends over 15 amino acids. V lost 0 bases and J 5 bases, leaving 9 bases between the germline ends. CDR3: CASSLEVRDNSPLHF. The CDR3 coding sequence is TGCGCCAGCAGCTTGGAGGTCAGGGATAATTCACCCCTCCACTTT.

The V gene is TRBV5-1, the J gene TRBJ1-4, with D possibly TRBD1 on 6 matching bases. Germline V lookup: CDR1 SGHRS, CDR2 YFSETQ. Trimming pared 3 bases from V and 3 bases from J, leaving 9 bases between. The CDR3 runs 14 residues. The CDR3 DNA sequence: TGCGCCAGCAGCTACTGGACAGCTAATGAAAAACTGTTTTTT. Protein: CASSYWTANEKLFF.

J is TRBJ1-1 and V is TRBV18; D gene unclear. The V end was cut by 6 bases, the J end by 0 bases, with 8 bases between. The germline gives CDR1 KGHSH, CDR2 LQKENI. The length of the CDR3 is 13 residues. CDR3 sequence reads: CASSPDLNTEAFF. The DNA of the CDR3 is TGTGCCAGCTCGCCGGACTTGAACACTGAAGCTTTCTTT.

DNA for the CDR3: TGTGCCAGCAGCGGGGACAAAAGCACAGATACGCAGTATTTT. Amino acid sequence: CASSGDKSTDTQYF. The chain uses TRBV9 and TRBJ2-3; D is perhaps TRBD1 (6 bases). Germline V CDR1 and CDR2: SGDLS, YYNGEE. Trimming removed 3 bases from V and 0 bases from J, with 8 bases in between. This CDR3 contains 14 residues.

J is TRBJ2-6 and V is TRBV19, with 7 bases matching TRBD1. J gave up 0 bases and V 1 base, and 0 bases lay outside the gene matches. The CDR3 consists of 16 residues. The germline gives CDR1 LNHDA, CDR2 SQIVND (reference sequence). CDR3 in DNA: TGTGCCAGTAGTATAGCAGGGGGCTCTGGGGCCAACGTCCTGACTTTC. This codes for CASSIAGGSGANVLTF.

The rearrangement uses TRBV9 and TRBJ2-1, with 8 bases aligning to TRBD1. Germline CDR1 and CDR2: SGDLS and YYNGEE. This CDR3 has 15 amino acids. Germline trimming cut 4 bases from V and 8 bases from J; bases unmatched to any gene: 11. The CDR3 sequence is CASSPSSTGADEQFF. Here the CDR3 DNA reads TGTGCCAGCAGCCCCAGCTCGACAGGGGCGGATGAGCAGTTCTTC.

The chain recombines TRBV6-1 with TRBJ2-1; TRBD2 agrees at 7 bases. J gave up 9 bases and V 3 bases, and 14 bases lay outside the gene matches. The length of the CDR3 is 16 residues. Looked up from germline, CDR1 is MNHNS and CDR2 is SASEGT. The CDR3 coding sequence is TGTGCCAGCAGTGACCCCAGCGGGAAGTCGGGCGGTGAGCAGTTCTTC. It is translated as CASSDPSGKSGGEQFF.

The J gene is TRBJ2-1, the V gene TRBV19; D gene unclear. CDR1 LNHDA and CDR2 SQIVND come from the germline V gene (reference sequence). Trimming took off 3 bases at V and 3 bases at J, with 12 bases between the two ends. This CDR3 comprises 15 residues. The CDR3 nucleotides are TGTGCCAGTAGTATGGGTACTACGGACTACAATGAGCAGTTCTTC. Encoded protein: CASSMGTTDYNEQFF.

This chain uses TRBV4-1 with TRBJ1-5; D possibly corresponds to TRBD1 (6 bases). V was trimmed by 3 bases and J by 2 bases, leaving 11 bases between them. The CDR3 is 15 amino acids. Germline V CDR1 and CDR2: MGHRA, YSYEKL. Here the CDR3 reads CASSQVDSGNQPQHF. DNA for the CDR3: TGCGCCAGCAGCCAGGTGGACAGTGGCAATCAGCCCCAGCATTTT.